This record concerns one TCR beta chain sequence. The sample comes from a study of blood T cell repertoires in COVID-19. Overall study context: Spain, Italy and the United States supplied samples that represented acute and convalescent COVID-19. In each case, the material was cDNA or gDNA derived from T cells, B-cell-depleted T cells, or PBMCs.

Germline values: CDR1 LGHNT, CDR2 FRNRAP. This CDR3 has 13 residues. Trimming cost V 6 bases and J 7 bases, with 13 bases left between them. The Seattle patients, enrolled during active infection, were followed longitudinally. Per the authors' pipeline: Using reference gene primer amplification, nucleated cell counts were estimated. Profiled with immunoSEQ multiplex PCR; TCRdb holds only in-frame clones, not every one. D and trimming come from the DNA, and the V and J calls and clone size come from that table. The profile shows under 400,000 clones, about 91% of them singletons. The J gene is TRBJ2-1, the V gene TRBV12-5; TRBD1 might be the D (6 bases). This clonotype was sampled from a woman in her twenties or thirties with COVID-19, enrolled during active disease. Input material: peripheral blood. The CDR3 sequence is CASGPEGVNEQFF. The CDR3 coding sequence is TGTGCTAGTGGACCCGAGGGGGTAAATGAGCAGTTCTTC.